This T cell receptor beta chain is from a study of T cells in Graves' hyperthyroidism and ophthalmopathy. This clonotype was counted many times. Inclusion characteristics of ophthalmopathy patients comprised a Clinical Activity Score of at least 3, a NOSPECS grade of at least 4, and duration under 3 months. The PBMCs were sourced from fresh peripheral blood (about 9.6 ml). The CDR3 consists of 16 residues. Germline assignment: CDR1 ENHRY and CDR2 SYGVKD. V gave up 0 bases and J gave up 2 bases; unmatched junction bases: 7. Regions amplified from RNA transcripts were the TCR beta CDR3 regions. When the TCR CDR3 underwent first-round RT-PCR, the HTBI primer set was used. MiXCR, run by TCRdb on the multiplex PCR reads, gives a single entry per CDR3 protein. This table has 360,000 or so distinct CDR3 sequences, 15% to 20% appearing once.

Input material: blood. The rearrangement uses TRBV10-3 and TRBJ2-7, with 7 bases identical to TRBD2. The TCR was taken from a woman in her forties with Graves' ophthalmopathy. In DNA, the CDR3 is TGTGCCATCAGTGAGTCGGCTAGCGGCCGGACCTACGAGCAGTACTTC. This gives the protein CAISESASGRTYEQYF.